The clone carrying this T cell receptor beta chain was counted between two and nine times. Amplification of TCR beta CDR3 regions was performed using RNA transcripts as template. TCR CDR3 regions were first amplified by RT-PCR with HTBI primers. TCRdb called the multiplex PCR reads again in MiXCR, with one record for every CDR3 protein. Seen here are roughly 170,000 distinct CDR3 sequences, about a sixth observed once, and the top ten hold around 29%. The CDR3 is 14 amino acids. V was shortened by 5 bases and J by 4 bases, with 16 bases between the two germline ends. The germline gives CDR1 DFQATT, CDR2 SNEGSKA (reference sequence). This sample stems from a study of T cells in Graves' hyperthyroidism and ophthalmopathy.

The specimen sequenced was blood. The source of this sequence is a woman between 50 and 59 years old with Graves' hyperthyroidism. The V call is TRBV20-1, the J call TRBJ2-3, with D perhaps matching TRBD1 or TRBD2 (6 bases each). The CDR3: CSALKWGASDTQYF. DNA of the CDR3: TGCAGTGCTCTTAAGTGGGGGGCATCAGATACGCAGTATTTT.